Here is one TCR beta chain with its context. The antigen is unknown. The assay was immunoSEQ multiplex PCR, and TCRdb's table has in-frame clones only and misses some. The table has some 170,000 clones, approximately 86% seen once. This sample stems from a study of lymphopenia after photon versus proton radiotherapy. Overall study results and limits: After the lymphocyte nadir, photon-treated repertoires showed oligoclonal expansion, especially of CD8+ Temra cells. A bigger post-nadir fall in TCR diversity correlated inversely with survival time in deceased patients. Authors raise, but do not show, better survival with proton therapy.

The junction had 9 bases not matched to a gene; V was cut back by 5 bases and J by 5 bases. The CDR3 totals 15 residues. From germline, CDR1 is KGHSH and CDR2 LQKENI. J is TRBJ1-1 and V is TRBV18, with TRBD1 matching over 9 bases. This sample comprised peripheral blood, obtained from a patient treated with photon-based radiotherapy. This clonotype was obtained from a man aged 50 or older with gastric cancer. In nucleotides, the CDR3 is TGTGCCAGCTCAACAGGGACAGGGAGGAGAACTGAAGCTTTCTTT. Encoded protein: CASSTGTGRRTEAFF.